This T cell receptor (beta chain) was identified during a study of PD-L1 blockade in urothelial cancer. At the level of the study: Atezolizumab was started by patients in the mid-2010s at 1,200 mg intravenously every 3 weeks.

Profiled with immunoSEQ multiplex PCR; TCRdb holds only in-frame clones, not every one. Of just under 40,000 clones listed, approximately 90% were seen once; the top ten hold approximately 10%. Described time point: pretreatment peripheral blood. The study enrolled patients with locally advanced or metastatic urothelial carcinoma. The CDR3 is 17 residues long. Germline CDR1 reads SGHVS; CDR2 reads FNYEAQ. Trimming took 1 base from V and 2 from J, leaving 15 bases between them. The TCR sequence derives from a woman aged 60 to 75 with urothelial cancer. The chain links TRBV7-6 to TRBJ2-1; unclear D gene. The source material was PBMCs, sampled around atezolizumab (anti-PD-L1) treatment. CDR3: CASSLGAGATPYNEQFF. As DNA, the CDR3 is TGTGCCAGCAGCTTAGGGGCAGGCGCTACCCCCTACAATGAGCAGTTCTTC.